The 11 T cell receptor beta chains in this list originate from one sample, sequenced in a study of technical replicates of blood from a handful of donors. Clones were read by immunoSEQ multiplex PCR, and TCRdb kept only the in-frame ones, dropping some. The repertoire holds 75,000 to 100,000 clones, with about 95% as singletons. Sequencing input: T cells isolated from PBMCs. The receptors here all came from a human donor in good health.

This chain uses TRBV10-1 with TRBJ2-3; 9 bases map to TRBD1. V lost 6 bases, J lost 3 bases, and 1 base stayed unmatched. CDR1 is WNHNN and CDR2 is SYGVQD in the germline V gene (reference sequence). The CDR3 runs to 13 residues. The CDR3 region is CASSGTGTDTQYF. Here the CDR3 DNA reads TGCGCCAGCAGCGGGACAGGGACAGATACGCAGTATTTT.

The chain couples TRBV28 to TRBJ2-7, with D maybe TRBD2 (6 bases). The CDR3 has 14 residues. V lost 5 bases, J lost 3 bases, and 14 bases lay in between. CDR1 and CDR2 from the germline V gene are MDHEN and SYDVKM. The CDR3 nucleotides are TGTGCCAGCAGTACTAGCAGTTTTTTCTACGAGCAGTACTTC. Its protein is CASSTSSFFYEQYF.

CDR3 DNA sequence: TGTGCCAGCAGCCCCACCTACAATGAGCAGTTCTTC. Translation: CASSPTYNEQFF. This sequence joins TRBV13 and TRBJ2-1; the D is unclear. V lost 5 bases to trimming and J lost 2 bases, with 4 bases between them. The CDR3 runs to 12 residues. CDR1 is PRHDT, CDR2 FYEKMQ, per germline (reference sequence).

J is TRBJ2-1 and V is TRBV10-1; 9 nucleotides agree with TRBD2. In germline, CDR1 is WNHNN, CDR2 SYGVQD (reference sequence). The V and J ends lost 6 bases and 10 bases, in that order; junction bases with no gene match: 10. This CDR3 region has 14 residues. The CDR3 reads CASSTGTSRGEQFF. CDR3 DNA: TGCGCCAGCAGCACTGGGACTAGCAGGGGAGAGCAGTTCTTC.

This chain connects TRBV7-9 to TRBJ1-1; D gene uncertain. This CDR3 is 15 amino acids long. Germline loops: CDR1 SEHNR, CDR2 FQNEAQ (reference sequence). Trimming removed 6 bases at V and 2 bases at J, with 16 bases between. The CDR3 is CASSHSGSLNTEAFF. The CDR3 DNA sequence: TGTGCCAGCAGTCATAGTGGTAGCCTAAACACTGAAGCTTTCTTT.

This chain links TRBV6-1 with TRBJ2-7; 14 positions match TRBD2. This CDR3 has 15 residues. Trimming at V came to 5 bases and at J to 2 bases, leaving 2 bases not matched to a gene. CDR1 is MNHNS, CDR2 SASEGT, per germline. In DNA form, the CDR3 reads TGTGCCAGCAGTCGACTAGCGGGGGGGCCCTACGAGCAGTACTTC. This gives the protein CASSRLAGGPYEQYF.

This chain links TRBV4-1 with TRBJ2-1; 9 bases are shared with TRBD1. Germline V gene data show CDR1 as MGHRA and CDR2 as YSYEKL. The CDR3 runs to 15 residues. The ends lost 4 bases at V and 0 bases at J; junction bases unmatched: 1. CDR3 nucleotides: TGCGCCAGCAGCCCGGACAGGGGCTCCTACAATGAGCAGTTCTTC. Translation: CASSPDRGSYNEQFF.

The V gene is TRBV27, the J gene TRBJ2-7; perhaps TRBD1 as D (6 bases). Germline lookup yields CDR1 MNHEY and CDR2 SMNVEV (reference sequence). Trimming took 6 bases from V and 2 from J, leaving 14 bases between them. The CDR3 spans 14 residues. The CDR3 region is CASRNPQGPYEQYF. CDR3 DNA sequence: TGTGCCAGCAGAAACCCACAGGGACCCTACGAGCAGTACTTC.

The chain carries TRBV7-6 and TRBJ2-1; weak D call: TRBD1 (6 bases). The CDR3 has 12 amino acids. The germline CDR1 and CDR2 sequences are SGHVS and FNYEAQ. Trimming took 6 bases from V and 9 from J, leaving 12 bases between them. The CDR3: CASSQDSFEQFF. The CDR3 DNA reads TGTGCCAGCAGTCAGGACAGCTTTGAGCAGTTCTTC.

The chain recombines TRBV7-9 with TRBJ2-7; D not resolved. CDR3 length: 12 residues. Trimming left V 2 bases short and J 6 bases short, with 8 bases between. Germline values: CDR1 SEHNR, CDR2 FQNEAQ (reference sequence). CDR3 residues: CASSLTVGEQYF. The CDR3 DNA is TGTGCCAGCAGCTTAACAGTTGGCGAGCAGTACTTC. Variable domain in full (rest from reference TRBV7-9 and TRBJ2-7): DTGVSQNPRHKITKRGQNVTFRCDPISEHNRLYWYRQTLGQGPEFLTYFQNEAQLEKSRLLSDRFSAERPKGSFSTLEIQRTEQGDSAMYLCASSLTVGEQYFGPGTRLTVT.

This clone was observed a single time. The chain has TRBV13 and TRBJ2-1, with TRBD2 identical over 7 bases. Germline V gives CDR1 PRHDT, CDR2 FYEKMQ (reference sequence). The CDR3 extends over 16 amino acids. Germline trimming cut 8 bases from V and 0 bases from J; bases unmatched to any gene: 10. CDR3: CASSTIAGSSYNEQFF. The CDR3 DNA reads TGTGCCAGCTCAACAATAGCGGGCAGCTCCTACAATGAGCAGTTCTTC.